A single sample gave rise to the 16 T cell receptor beta chains below, sequenced in a study of tumour-infiltrating T cells in Burkitt lymphoma. TCRdb's table, derived via immunoSEQ multiplex PCR, lists solely in-frame clones and lacks some. Among approximately 4,500 clones listed, under 90% were seen once. The sequencing sample was made of tumor tissue. All receptors derive from a human donor with diffuse large B-cell lymphoma. Some clones in this sample may be carry-over from other donors' samples.

In this sample, this clone turned up a few times. The chain links TRBV6-5 to TRBJ1-2; D not certain. V lost 4 bases and J lost 4, with 7 bases in between. Looked up from germline, CDR1 is MNHEY and CDR2 is SVGAGI. The CDR3 consists of 12 residues. The CDR3 loop reads CASSFRAYGYTF. CDR3 sequence (DNA): TGTGCCAGCAGTTTCCGGGCCTATGGCTACACCTTC.

The gene calls are TRBV18 and TRBJ1-1; 7 bases map to TRBD1. Germline V gene lookup returns CDR1 KGHSH and CDR2 LQKENI. J gave up 5 bases and V 4 bases, and 13 bases lay outside the gene matches. CDR3 length equals 16 residues. CDR3 nucleotides: TGTGCCAGCTCACTCTCTAACAGGGGAACGAGTACTGAAGCTTTCTTT. Its translation is CASSLSNRGTSTEAFF.

The CDR3: CASSPLGGTGELFF. DNA for the CDR3: TGTGCCAGCAGCCCCCTGGGGGGGACCGGGGAGCTGTTTTTT. The rearrangement uses TRBV7-3 and TRBJ2-2; TRBD2 matches at 7 bases. In germline, CDR1 is SGHTA, CDR2 FQGTGA. V shed 5 bases and J 5 bases; nucleotides not matched to a gene: 5. This CDR3 has 14 amino acids. The whole variable domain, filled in from reference TRBV7-3 and TRBJ2-2, reads GAGVSQTPSNKVTEKGKYVELRCDPISGHTALYWYRQSLGQGPEFLIYFQGTGAADDSGLPNDRFFAVRPEGSVSTLKIQRTERGDSAVYLCASSPLGGTGELFFGEGSRLTVL.

The chain combines TRBV7-8 with TRBJ1-1; weak D call: TRBD1 (5 bases). CDR1 and CDR2 (germline): SGHVS, FQNEAQ. The CDR3 contains 16 residues. Trimming removed 4 bases at V and 6 bases at J, with 21 bases between. The CDR3 region has the DNA TGTGCCAGCAGCTCAGGGTTGATTGGGGTCGGTTCTGAAGCTTTCTTT. Protein product: CASSSGLIGVGSEAFF.

The chain combines TRBV27 with TRBJ1-2; perhaps TRBD1 as D (5 bases). This CDR3 is built from 16 residues. Trimming took off 4 bases at V and 4 bases at J, with 19 bases between the two ends. The germline V gene encodes CDR1 MNHEY and CDR2 SMNVEV (reference sequence). The CDR3 spells CASSSTLGGEFYGYTF. DNA for the CDR3: TGTGCCAGCAGTTCAACCTTGGGGGGGGAGTTCTATGGCTACACCTTC.

This chain connects TRBV7-9 to TRBJ1-1; no clear D gene. The germline V gene encodes CDR1 SEHNR and CDR2 FQNEAQ (reference sequence). The CDR3 sequence is 11 residues long. V lost 6 bases and J lost 6, with 8 bases in between. The CDR3 sequence: CASRVGSEAFF. DNA for the CDR3: TGTGCCAGCAGGGTCGGCTCTGAAGCTTTCTTT.

V gene TRBV6-6 combines with J gene TRBJ1-3, with 7 bases aligning to TRBD1. Germline values: CDR1 MNHNY, CDR2 SVGAGI (reference sequence). The J segment lost 1 base and the V segment lost 6 bases, leaving 3 bases of the junction unmatched. This CDR3 is built from 14 residues. The CDR3 nucleotides are TGTGCCAGCAGGAAGACAGGGTCTGGAAACACCATATATTTT. This codes for CASRKTGSGNTIYF.

CDR3 nucleotides: TGCGCCAGCAGCCCCTTCGGGGGCATGGAGACCCAGTACTTC. As protein: CASSPFGGMETQYF. The J gene is TRBJ2-5, the V gene TRBV5-1; D tentatively fits TRBD1 or TRBD2 (6 bases each). Germline assignment: CDR1 SGHRS and CDR2 YFSETQ. V was clipped by 4 bases and J by 5 bases, with 15 bases between them. The length of the CDR3 is 14 residues.

J is TRBJ2-1 and V is TRBV9; D is perhaps TRBD2 (5 bases). The CDR3 runs to 15 residues. Trimming took 3 bases from V and 0 from J, leaving 10 bases between them. Per germline, CDR1 SGDLS and CDR2 YYNGEE. CDR3 region: CASSGSGSSYNEQFF. DNA for the CDR3: TGTGCCAGCAGCGGGAGCGGAAGCTCCTACAATGAGCAGTTCTTC.

The genes are TRBV6-5 and TRBJ2-7; D unresolved. Trimming stripped 6 bases from V and 6 bases from J, with 12 bases between. Germline CDR1 is MNHEY and CDR2 is SVGAGI. The CDR3 has 12 amino acids. The CDR3, as DNA: TGTGCCAGCAGCCCAGGAGTACCCGAGCAGTACTTC. Its protein product is CASSPGVPEQYF.

The chain uses TRBV7-9 and TRBJ1-2, with 8 bases aligning to TRBD1. The germline gives CDR1 SEHNR, CDR2 FQNEAQ (reference sequence). The length of the CDR3 is 18 residues. Unmatched junction bases numbered 18, after V lost 5 bases and J lost 4 bases. The CDR3 region is CASSARPGQEKKLYGYTF. In DNA form, the CDR3 reads TGTGCCAGCAGCGCAAGGCCGGGACAGGAAAAAAAGCTCTATGGCTACACCTTC.

This sequence joins TRBV30 and TRBJ1-1; D is uncertain. The CDR3 contains 13 residues. Germline CDR1 reads GTSNPN; CDR2 reads SVGIG (reference sequence). Trimming cost V 0 bases and J 0 bases, with 5 bases left between them. CDR3 residues: CAWSVGMNTEAFF. The CDR3 region has the DNA TGTGCCTGGAGTGTAGGGATGAACACTGAAGCTTTCTTT.

The DNA of the CDR3 is TGTGCCAGCTCTTCCGACGGATACACCGGGGAGCTGTTTTTT. Amino acid sequence: CASSSDGYTGELFF. The genes are TRBV18 and TRBJ2-2, with D unclear. The CDR3 covers 14 residues. Trimming left V 6 bases short and J 3 bases short, with 11 bases between. Looked up from germline, CDR1 is KGHSH and CDR2 is LQKENI.

This chain connects TRBV6-1 to TRBJ2-7; TRBD1 aligns across 12 bases. CDR3 length: 14 amino acids. Looked up from germline, CDR1 is MNHNS and CDR2 is SASEGT. The V segment lost 11 bases and the J segment 7 bases; nucleotides outside the gene matches: 12. The CDR3 protein is CASQWGQGAREQYF. CDR3 DNA: TGTGCCTCCCAATGGGGACAGGGGGCTCGTGAGCAGTACTTC.

The chain is built from TRBV27 and TRBJ2-3; D uncertain. Germline CDR1 and CDR2: MNHEY and SMNVEV (reference sequence). The CDR3 has 17 amino acids. V was clipped by 6 bases and J by 0 bases, with 19 bases between them. The CDR3 DNA reads TGTGCCAGCAGACTCCTTAAACACTTGTCTAGCACAGATACGCAGTATTTT. Translation: CASRLLKHLSSTDTQYF.

The chain employs TRBV11-2 and TRBJ2-3, with 7 bases fitting TRBD2. Per the germline V gene, CDR1 is SGHAT and CDR2 is FQNNGV. The CDR3 spans 15 residues. The V and J ends lost 6 bases and 2 bases, in that order; junction bases with no gene match: 8. The CDR3 protein is CASSSVGGNTDTQYF. Here the CDR3 DNA reads TGTGCCAGCAGTTCAGTCGGGGGGAACACAGATACGCAGTATTTT.